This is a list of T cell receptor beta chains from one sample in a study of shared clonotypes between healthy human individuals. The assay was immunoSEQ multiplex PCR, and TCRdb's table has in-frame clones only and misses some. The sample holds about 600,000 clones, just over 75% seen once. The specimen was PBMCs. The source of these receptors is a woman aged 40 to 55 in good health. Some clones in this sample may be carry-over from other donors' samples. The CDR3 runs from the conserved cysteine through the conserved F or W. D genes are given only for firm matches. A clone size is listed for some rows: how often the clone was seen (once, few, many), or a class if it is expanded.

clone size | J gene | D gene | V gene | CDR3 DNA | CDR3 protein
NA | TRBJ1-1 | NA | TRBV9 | TGTGCCAGCAGCGCGCTGTCCAGGGGAGGGGGAACTGAAGCTTTCTTT | CASSALSRGGGTEAFF
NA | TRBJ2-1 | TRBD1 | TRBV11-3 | TGTGCCAGCAGCTTAGCCGGGACAGGGAACAATGAGCAGTTCTTC | CASSLAGTGNNEQFF
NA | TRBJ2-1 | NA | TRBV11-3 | TGTGCCAGCAGCTTAGATCCGGTGAATGAGCAGTTCTTC | CASSLDPVNEQFF
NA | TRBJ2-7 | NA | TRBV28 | TGTGCCAGCAGCCCCCCCGGGGGCAGCTACGAGCAGTACTTC | CASSPPGGSYEQYF
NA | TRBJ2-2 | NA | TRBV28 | TGTGCCAGCAGGGCACCCCTCCAGACCGGGGAGCTGTTTTTT | CASRAPLQTGELFF
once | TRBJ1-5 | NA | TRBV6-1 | TGTGCCAGCAGTGCTCCGAGGGGGTATAGCAATCAGCCCCAGCATTTT | CASSAPRGYSNQPQHF
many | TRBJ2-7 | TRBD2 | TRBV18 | TGTGCCAGCTCACTTAGAGCGGGGGGGTACTACGAGCAGTACTTC | CASSLRAGGYYEQYF
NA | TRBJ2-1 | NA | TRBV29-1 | TGCAGCGTTGAAGAGAGGGGGGCTTTGGTCTTC | CSVEERGALVF
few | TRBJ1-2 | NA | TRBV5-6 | TGTGCCAGCAGCCTCCGGGGGGGCTACACCTTC | CASSLRGGYTF
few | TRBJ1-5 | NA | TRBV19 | TGTGCCATTTCAACGGGGGGTCGGGATCAGCCCCAGCATTTT | CAISTGGRDQPQHF
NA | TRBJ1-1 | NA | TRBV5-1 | TGCGCCAGCAGCCTGGGACACCCCGATGCTGAAGCTTTCTTT | CASSLGHPDAEAFF
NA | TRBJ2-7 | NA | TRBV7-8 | NA | CASSSSGFRGHYEQYF
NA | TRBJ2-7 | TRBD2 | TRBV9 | TGTGCCAGCAGCCCTACTAGCGGGAGTTTCTACGAGCAGTACTTC | CASSPTSGSFYEQYF
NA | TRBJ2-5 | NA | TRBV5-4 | TGTGCCAGCAGCTTTTCTGCGGGTGATGCGGCCCAGTACTTC | CASSFSAGDAAQYF
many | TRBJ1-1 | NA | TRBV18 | TGTGCCAGCTCACCCCGGACGCAACCTAACACTGAAGCTTTCTTT | CASSPRTQPNTEAFF
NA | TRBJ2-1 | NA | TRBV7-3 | TGTGCCAGCAGCGGAGGGAGCCTCCCCTACAATGAGCAGTTCTTC | CASSGGSLPYNEQFF
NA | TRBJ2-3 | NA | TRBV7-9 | TGTGCCAGCAGCCCCCCTGGCGGAGGAAGCACAGATACGCAGTATTTT | CASSPPGGGSTDTQYF
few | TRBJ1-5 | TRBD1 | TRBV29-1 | TGCAGCGTCGCCACAGGGGGTCGGAGTCAGCCCCAGCATTTT | CSVATGGRSQPQHF
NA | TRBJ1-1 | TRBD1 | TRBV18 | TGTGCCAGCTCACCAAGGACAGGGGGGAACACTGAAGCTTTCTTT | CASSPRTGGNTEAFF
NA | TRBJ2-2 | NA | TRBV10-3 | TGTGCCATCAGTGAAACTCCCGCACGGGCCGGGGAGCTGTTTTTT | CAISETPARAGELFF
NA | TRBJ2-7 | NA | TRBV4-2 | TGTGCCAGCAGCCTGGGGGGAGTCGAAGCCTACGAGCAGTACTTC | CASSLGGVEAYEQYF
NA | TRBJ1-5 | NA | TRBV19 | TGTGCCAGTGATGGGGGTACAGGGCAGCCCCAGCATTTT | CASDGGTGQPQHF
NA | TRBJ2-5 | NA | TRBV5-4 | TGTGCCGGTGGGGGGCAGGCTGGGGAGACCCAGTACTTC | CAGGGQAGETQYF
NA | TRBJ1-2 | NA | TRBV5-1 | TGCGCCAGCAGCTCGAGACAGAACGCCGGTGGCTACACCTTC | CASSSRQNAGGYTF
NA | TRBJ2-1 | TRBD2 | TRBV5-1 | TGCGCCAGCCGGAGGACTAGCGGAGACAATGAGCAGTTCTTC | CASRRTSGDNEQFF
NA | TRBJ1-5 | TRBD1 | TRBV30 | TGTGCCTTCGGGACAGGGTGGAATCAGCCCCAGCATTTT | CAFGTGWNQPQHF
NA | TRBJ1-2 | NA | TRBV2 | TGTGCCAGCAGTGAGCAGACAGTAGGGTATGGCTACACCTTC | CASSEQTVGYGYTF
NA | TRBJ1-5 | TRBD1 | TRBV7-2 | TGTGCCAGCAGCTTAGACAGGGGCCCAAATCAGCCCCAGCATTTT | CASSLDRGPNQPQHF
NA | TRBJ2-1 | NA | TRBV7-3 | TGTGCCAGCAGCTTCCTTCAAGGGCCCCATGAGCAGTTCTTC | CASSFLQGPHEQFF